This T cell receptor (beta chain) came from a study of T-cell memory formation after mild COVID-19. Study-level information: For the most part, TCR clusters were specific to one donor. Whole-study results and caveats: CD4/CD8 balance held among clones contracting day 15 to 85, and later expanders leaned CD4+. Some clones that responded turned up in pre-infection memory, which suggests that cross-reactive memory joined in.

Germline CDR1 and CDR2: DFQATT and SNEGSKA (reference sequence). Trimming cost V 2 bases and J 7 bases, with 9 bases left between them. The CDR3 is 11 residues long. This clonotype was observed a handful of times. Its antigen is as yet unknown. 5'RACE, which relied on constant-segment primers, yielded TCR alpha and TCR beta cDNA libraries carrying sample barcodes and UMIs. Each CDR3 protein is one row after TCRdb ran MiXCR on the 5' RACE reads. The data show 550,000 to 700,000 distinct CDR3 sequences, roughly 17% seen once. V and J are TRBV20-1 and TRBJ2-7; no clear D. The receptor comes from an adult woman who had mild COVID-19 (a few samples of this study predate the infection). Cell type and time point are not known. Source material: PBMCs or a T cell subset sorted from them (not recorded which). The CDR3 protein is CSARWLREQYF. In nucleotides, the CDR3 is TGCAGTGCTAGATGGCTCCGAGAGCAGTACTTC.